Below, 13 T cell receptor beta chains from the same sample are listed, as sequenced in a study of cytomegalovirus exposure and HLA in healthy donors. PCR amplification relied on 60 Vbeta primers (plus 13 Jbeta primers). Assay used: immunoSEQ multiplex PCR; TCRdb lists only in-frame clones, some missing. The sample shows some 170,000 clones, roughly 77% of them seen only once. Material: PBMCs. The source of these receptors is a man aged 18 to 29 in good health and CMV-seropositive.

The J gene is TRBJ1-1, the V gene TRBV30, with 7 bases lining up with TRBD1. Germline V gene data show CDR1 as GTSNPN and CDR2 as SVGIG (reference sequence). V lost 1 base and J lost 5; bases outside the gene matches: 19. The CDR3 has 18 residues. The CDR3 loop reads CAWSGEHGTAILDTEAFF. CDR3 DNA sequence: TGTGCCTGGAGTGGCGAGCACGGGACAGCGATTCTTGATACTGAAGCTTTCTTT.

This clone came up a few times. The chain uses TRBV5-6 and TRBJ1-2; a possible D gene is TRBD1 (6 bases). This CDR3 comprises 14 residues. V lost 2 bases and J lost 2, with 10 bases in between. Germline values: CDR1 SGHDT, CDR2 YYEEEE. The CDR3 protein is CASSFGGANYGYTF. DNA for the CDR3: TGTGCCAGCAGCTTCGGGGGGGCGAACTATGGCTACACCTTC.

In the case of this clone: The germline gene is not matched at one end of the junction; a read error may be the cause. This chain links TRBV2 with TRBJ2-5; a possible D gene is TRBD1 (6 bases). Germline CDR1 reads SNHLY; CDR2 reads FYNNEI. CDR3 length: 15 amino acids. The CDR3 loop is CASSLTTGLGEAQYF. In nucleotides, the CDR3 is TGTGCCAGCAGCCTCACCACAGGGTTGGGAGAGGCCCAGTACTTC. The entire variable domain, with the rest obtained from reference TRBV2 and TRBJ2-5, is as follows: EPEVTQTPSHQVTQMGQEVILRCVPISNHLYFYWYRQILGQKVEFLVSFYNNEISEKSEIFDDQFSVERPDGSNFTLKIRSTKLEDSAMYFCASSLTTGLGEAQYFGPGTRLLVL.

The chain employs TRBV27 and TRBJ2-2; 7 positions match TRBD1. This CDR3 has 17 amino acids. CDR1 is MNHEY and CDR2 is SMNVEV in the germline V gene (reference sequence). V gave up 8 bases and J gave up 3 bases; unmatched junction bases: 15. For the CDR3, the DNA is TGTGCCAGCTCTCCCCTGGCAGGACAGGCGGACACCGGGGAGCTGTTTTTT. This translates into CASSPLAGQADTGELFF.

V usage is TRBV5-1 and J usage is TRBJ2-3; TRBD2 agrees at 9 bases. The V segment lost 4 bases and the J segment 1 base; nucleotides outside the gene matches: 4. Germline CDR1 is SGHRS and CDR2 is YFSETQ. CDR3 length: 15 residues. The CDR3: CASSLRTSGTDTQYF. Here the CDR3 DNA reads TGCGCCAGCAGCCTGAGGACTAGCGGCACAGATACGCAGTATTTT.

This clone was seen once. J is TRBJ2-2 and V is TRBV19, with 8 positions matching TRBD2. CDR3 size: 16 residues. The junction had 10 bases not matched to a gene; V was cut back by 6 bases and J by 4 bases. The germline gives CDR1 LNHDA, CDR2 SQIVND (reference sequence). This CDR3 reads CASSSAGDWGTGELFF. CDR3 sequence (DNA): TGTGCCAGTAGCTCAGCGGGAGATTGGGGCACCGGGGAGCTGTTTTTT. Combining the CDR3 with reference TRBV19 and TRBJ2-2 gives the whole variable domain DGGITQSPKYLFRKEGQNVTLSCEQNLNHDAMYWYRQDPGQGLRLIYYSQIVNDFQKGDIAEGYSVSREKKESFPLTVTSAQKNPTAFYLCASSSAGDWGTGELFFGEGSRLTVL.

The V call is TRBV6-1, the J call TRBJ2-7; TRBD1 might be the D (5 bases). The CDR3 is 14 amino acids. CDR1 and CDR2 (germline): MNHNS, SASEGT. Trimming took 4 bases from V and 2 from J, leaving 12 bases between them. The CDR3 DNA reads TGTGCCAGCAGTGCCGCCCAGGGAACCTACGAGCAGTACGTC. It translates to CASSAAQGTYEQYV.

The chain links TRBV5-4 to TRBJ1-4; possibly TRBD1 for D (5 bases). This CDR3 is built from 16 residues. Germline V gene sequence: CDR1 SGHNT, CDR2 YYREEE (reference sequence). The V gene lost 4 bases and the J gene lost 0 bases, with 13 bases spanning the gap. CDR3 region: CASSRVGGATNEKLFF. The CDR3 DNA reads TGTGCCAGCAGCCGCGTGGGGGGAGCAACTAATGAAAAACTGTTTTTT.

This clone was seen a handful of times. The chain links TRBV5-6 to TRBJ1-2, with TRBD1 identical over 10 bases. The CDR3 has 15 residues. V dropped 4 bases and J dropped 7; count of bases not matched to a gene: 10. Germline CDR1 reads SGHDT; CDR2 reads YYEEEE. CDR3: CASSNRDRGRFGYTF. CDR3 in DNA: TGTGCCAGCAGCAACCGGGACAGGGGACGCTTTGGCTACACCTTC.

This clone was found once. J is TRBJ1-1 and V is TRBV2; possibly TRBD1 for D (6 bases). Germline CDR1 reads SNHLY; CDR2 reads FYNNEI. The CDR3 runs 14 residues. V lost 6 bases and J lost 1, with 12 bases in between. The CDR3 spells CASSWTESNTEAFF. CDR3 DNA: TGTGCCAGCAGCTGGACAGAGTCGAACACTGAAGCTTTCTTT.

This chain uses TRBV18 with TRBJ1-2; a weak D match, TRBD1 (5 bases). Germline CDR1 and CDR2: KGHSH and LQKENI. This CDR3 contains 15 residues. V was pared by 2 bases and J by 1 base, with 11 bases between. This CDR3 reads CASSPALQGNYGYTF. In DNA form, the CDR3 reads TGTGCCAGCTCACCAGCCTTGCAGGGTAACTATGGCTACACCTTC.

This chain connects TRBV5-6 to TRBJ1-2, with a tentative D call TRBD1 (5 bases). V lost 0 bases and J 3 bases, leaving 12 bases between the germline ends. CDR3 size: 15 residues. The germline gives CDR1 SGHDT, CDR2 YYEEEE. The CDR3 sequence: CASSLGVVRDYGYTF. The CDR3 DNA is TGTGCCAGCAGCTTGGGAGTGGTCAGGGACTATGGCTACACCTTC.

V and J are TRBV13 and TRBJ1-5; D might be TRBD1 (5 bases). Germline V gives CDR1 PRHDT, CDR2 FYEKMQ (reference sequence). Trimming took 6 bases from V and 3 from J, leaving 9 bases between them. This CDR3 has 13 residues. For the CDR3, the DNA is TGTGCCAGCAGTGGAGGGGACAATCAGCCCCAGCATTTT. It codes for CASSGGDNQPQHF. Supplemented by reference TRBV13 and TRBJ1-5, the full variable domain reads AAGVIQSPRHLIKEKRETATLKCYPIPRHDTVYWYQQGPGQDPQFLISFYEKMQSDKGSIPDRFSAQQFSDYHSELNMSSLELGDSALYFCASSGGDNQPQHFGDGTRLSIL.